A selection of T cell receptor beta chains follows, all from one sample in a study of T cell changes during pregnancy in multiple sclerosis. Repertoires were generated with immunoSEQ multiplex PCR, while TCRdb's copy carries only in-frame clones and drops some. The sample holds tens of thousands of clones, 89% seen once. This specimen consisted of CD8+ T cells from peripheral blood mononuclear cells, obtained in the third trimester of pregnancy. All receptors come from a female donor with multiple sclerosis, enrolled in a pregnancy study. Each CDR3 is given without its conserved first and last residue. The order of the fields is V gene, CDR3 protein.

TRBV23-1	ASSQAPGLADAYEQY
TRBV11-2	ASGHPNQPQH
TRBV2	ASRAQGAYTEAF
TRBV4-2	ASSQAAGQPQH
TRBV7-2	ASSPGDRGPYEQY
TRBV7-2	ASSTKPPGPLVSYNEQF
TRBV7-9	ASSSVYEQY
TRBV12-5	ASGIGTGGSPLH
TRBV10-3	ATWDYTDTQY
TRBV27	ASSSPGYEQY
TRBV4-2	ASSQEGRDQETQY
TRBV14	ASSSDRVEFYEQY
TRBV7-9	ASSLEIGNEQF
TRBV7-8	ASLQGVAAGELF
TRBV7-9	ASRADGGRRSTEAF
TRBV6-6	ASSSAAGGYT
TRBV7-9	ASSLDRNLYGYT
TRBV29-1	SVDGSSGHYYNEQF
TRBV7-3	ASSLSGGFGNTIY
TRBV9	ASSVVRTGFTEAF
TRBV19	ASSSRDSPSGEQY
TRBV7-9	ASSLPGANYGYT
TRBV14	ASSLWESYEQY
TRBV7-6	ASSYGGIGYEQY
TRBV5-6	ASSPDGQGVYEQY
TRBV6-5	ASSYSKGWFGTEAF
TRBV6-5	ASGRGFMNTEAF
TRBV2	ASNPPSGLDEQF
TRBV27	ASSSNRVSNTGELF
TRBV13	ASSQGAYNEQF
TRBV13	ASSPPPESGANVLT
TRBV6-5	ASTKTGELF
TRBV7-2	ASSWSGGARELF
TRBV7-6	ASSFIVSGETQY
TRBV9	ASSDGTGGVYEQY
TRBV12-5	ASARPVSANTEAF
TRBV7-2	ASGIAGGPRNEQY
TRBV9	ASSVEAQGLVNTEAF
TRBV19	ASSNFGGNQPQH
TRBV19	ASSTRTGGYEQY
TRBV7-9	ASSSSPGQGGDTEAF
TRBV7-7	ASSPTVGPGNEQF
TRBV6-1	ASRERGQAHGQF
TRBV5-4	ASSLAGGGSRREQY
TRBV4-1	ASSQGMTGGVGETQY
TRBV5-8	ASREPGDHYGYT
TRBV11-3	ASSLLRVFYSNQPQH
TRBV5-4	ASSLQGAYEQY
TRBV25-1	ASSSERGGRETQY
TRBV4-2	ASSQDNGRAYEQY
TRBV27	ASSLSPRTYEQY
TRBV5-1	ASISGDDTEAF
TRBV29-1	SVEHRAGETQY
TRBV2	ASSPAGSGGYT